These T cell receptor beta chains were read from a single sample in a study of identical twins. Via MiXCR, TCRdb re-called the 5' RACE reads, giving one row per CDR3 protein. Of under 900,000 distinct CDR3 sequences in the sample, approximately 13% were seen once. These same data were also listed under a study on yellow fever vaccine responses in identical twins.

The sample taken for sequencing was PBMCs. The receptors here all came from a woman aged 18-29 years in good health. Both conserved end residues are part of each CDR3. The order of the fields is D gene, J gene, clone size, V gene, CDR3 protein, CDR3 DNA. A D gene is named only where the DNA matches it firmly. Size tells how often a clone was seen (once, few, many) or the class of an expanded clone, and some rows leave it out.

D: TRBD2
J: TRBJ2-7
size: .
V: TRBV27
CDR3: CASSLRAGGVYEQYF
DNA: TGTGCCAGCAGTTTAAGGGCGGGAGGGGTCTACGAGCAGTACTTC

D: .
J: TRBJ2-1
size: .
V: TRBV15
CDR3: CATSVGSLRFF
DNA: TGTGCCACCTCCGTGGGCAGTTTGCGATTCTTC

D: TRBD2
J: TRBJ2-7
size: .
V: TRBV20-1
CDR3: CSATRTSDEYYEQYF
DNA: TGCAGTGCAACTAGGACTAGCGACGAGTACTACGAGCAGTACTTC

D: TRBD2
J: TRBJ2-1
size: many
V: TRBV5-1
CDR3: CASSHSGGEYNEQFF
DNA: TGCGCCAGCAGCCATAGCGGGGGTGAATACAATGAGCAGTTCTTC

D: .
J: TRBJ2-1
size: .
V: TRBV5-1
CDR3: CASSLGGKDTNEQFF
DNA: TGCGCCAGCAGCTTGGGGGGGAAGGACACTAATGAGCAGTTCTTC

D: TRBD2
J: TRBJ2-1
size: many
V: TRBV15
CDR3: CATAEGRDYNEQFF
DNA: TGTGCCACCGCGGAGGGGAGGGACTACAATGAGCAGTTCTTC

D: .
J: TRBJ2-1
size: few
V: TRBV7-2
CDR3: CASTLAIGIDEQFF
DNA: TGTGCCAGCACGTTGGCCATAGGGATCGATGAGCAGTTCTTC

D: .
J: TRBJ1-4
size: few
V: TRBV2
CDR3: CASSDAGNGNEKLFF
DNA: TGTGCCAGCAGTGATGCAGGGAACGGTAATGAAAAACTGTTTTTT

D: TRBD2
J: TRBJ2-3
size: .
V: TRBV20-1
CDR3: CSARVAGVGTDTQYF
DNA: TGCAGTGCTAGAGTCGCGGGAGTGGGGACAGATACGCAGTATTTT

D: TRBD2
J: TRBJ2-7
size: few
V: TRBV5-1
CDR3: CASSFGFREGSYEQYF
DNA: TGCGCCAGCAGCTTCGGGTTCCGGGAGGGATCCTACGAGCAGTACTTC

D: TRBD1
J: TRBJ1-1
size: .
V: TRBV11-2
CDR3: CASSFDTGGTAEAFF
DNA: TGTGCCAGCAGCTTTGATACAGGGGGAACCGCTGAAGCTTTCTTT

D: TRBD1
J: TRBJ1-4
size: .
V: TRBV5-6
CDR3: CASSSGQVHEKLFF
DNA: TGTGCCAGCAGCTCGGGACAGGTCCATGAAAAACTGTTTTTT

D: .
J: TRBJ2-5
size: .
V: TRBV21-1
CDR3: CASSSINPQGRRSWTQYF
DNA: TGTGCCAGCAGCTCCATAAACCCACAGGGTCGCAGGTCCTGGACCCAGTACTTC

D: .
J: TRBJ2-7
size: few
V: TRBV9
CDR3: CASSVGASSYEQYF
DNA: TGTGCCAGCAGCGTGGGGGCAAGCTCCTACGAGCAGTACTTC

D: TRBD2
J: TRBJ2-4
size: .
V: TRBV11-3
CDR3: CASSPRGGQGNIQYF
DNA: TGTGCCAGCAGCCCCCGGGGGGGCCAGGGAAACATTCAGTACTTC

D: TRBD2
J: TRBJ2-7
size: few
V: TRBV20-1
CDR3: CSATGLAFYEQYF
DNA: TGCAGTGCAACGGGACTAGCTTTCTACGAGCAGTACTTC

D: .
J: TRBJ1-3
size: few
V: TRBV5-5
CDR3: CASSPGTDRLGNTIYF
DNA: TGTGCCAGCAGCCCGGGAACAGACAGACTTGGAAACACCATATATTTT

D: TRBD1
J: TRBJ1-4
size: few
V: TRBV7-8
CDR3: CASSTYGTGLRTNEKLFF
DNA: TGTGCCAGCAGCACCTACGGGACAGGGTTAAGGACTAATGAAAAACTGTTTTTT

D: TRBD1
J: TRBJ1-5
size: .
V: TRBV3-1
CDR3: CASSNRGSNQPQHF
DNA: TGTGCCAGCAGCAACAGGGGTTCCAATCAGCCCCAGCATTTT

D: TRBD2
J: TRBJ2-1
size: few
V: TRBV5-1
CDR3: CASSFGREHSYNEQFF
DNA: TGCGCCAGCAGCTTCGGGCGGGAGCACTCCTACAATGAGCAGTTCTTC

D: TRBD1
J: TRBJ2-7
size: once
V: TRBV2
CDR3: CASSQDRVLEQYF
DNA: TGTGCCAGCAGTCAGGACAGGGTCCTCGAGCAGTACTTC

D: .
J: TRBJ1-1
size: .
V: TRBV6-1
CDR3: CATHRGFLNTEAFF
DNA: TGTGCCACCCACCGGGGCTTTCTGAACACTGAAGCTTTCTTT

D: .
J: TRBJ2-2
size: .
V: TRBV6-5
CDR3: CASSYIPTGELFF
DNA: TGTGCCAGCAGTTACATACCCACCGGGGAGCTGTTTTTT

D: .
J: TRBJ2-1
size: .
V: TRBV10-3
CDR3: CAMRRGDMNEQFF
DNA: TGTGCCATGAGGAGGGGGGATATGAATGAGCAGTTCTTC

D: .
J: TRBJ1-3
size: .
V: TRBV6-1
CDR3: CASSVGQPKGGNTIYF
DNA: TGTGCCAGCAGCGTTGGACAGCCGAAGGGAGGAAACACCATATATTTT

D: TRBD2
J: TRBJ2-1
size: few
V: TRBV6-1
CDR3: CASSELSGGRYNEQFF
DNA: TGTGCCAGCAGTGAATTAAGCGGGGGACGGTACAATGAGCAGTTCTTC

D: TRBD1
J: TRBJ2-1
size: many
V: TRBV5-1
CDR3: CASSFDREFEQFF
DNA: TGCGCCAGCAGCTTTGACAGGGAGTTTGAGCAGTTCTTC

D: .
J: TRBJ2-2
size: few
V: TRBV7-6
CDR3: CASSLETQGMAGELFF
DNA: TGTGCCAGCAGCTTAGAGACTCAGGGGATGGCCGGGGAGCTGTTTTTT

D: .
J: TRBJ1-5
size: many
V: TRBV20-1
CDR3: CSARIGLSNQPQHF
DNA: TGCAGTGCTAGAATCGGGTTGAGCAATCAGCCCCAGCATTTT

D: .
J: TRBJ2-1
size: many
V: TRBV12-3/TRBV12-4
CDR3: CASRQVDNEQFF
DNA: TGTGCCAGCAGGCAGGTCGACAATGAGCAGTTCTTC

D: .
J: TRBJ2-3
size: .
V: TRBV5-1
CDR3: CASSLAEGRGRVRTDTQYF
DNA: TGCGCCAGCAGCTTGGCCGAGGGACGAGGAAGGGTCCGCACAGATACGCAGTATTTT

D: .
J: TRBJ2-2
size: .
V: TRBV20-1
CDR3: CSARDWDTSNTGELFF
DNA: TGCAGTGCTAGAGATTGGGACACTTCGAACACCGGGGAGCTGTTTTTT

D: .
J: TRBJ1-5
size: few
V: TRBV20-1
CDR3: CSARDDSNQPQHF
DNA: TGCAGTGCCAGGGACGATAGCAATCAGCCCCAGCATTTT

D: TRBD2
J: TRBJ2-1
size: few
V: TRBV10-3
CDR3: CAISESGLAGDGYSEQFF
DNA: TGTGCCATCAGTGAGTCCGGACTAGCGGGTGATGGGTACAGTGAGCAGTTCTTC

D: .
J: TRBJ1-1
size: .
V: TRBV10-2
CDR3: CASSATGEAFF
DNA: TGCGCCAGCAGCGCTACAGGAGAAGCTTTCTTT

D: .
J: TRBJ1-1
size: .
V: TRBV12-3/TRBV12-4
CDR3: CASSGPRWEDTEAFF
DNA: TGTGCCAGCAGTGGGCCCAGATGGGAGGACACTGAAGCTTTCTTT

D: .
J: TRBJ1-1
size: many
V: TRBV20-1
CDR3: CSARDLGGVMNTEAFF
DNA: TGCAGTGCTAGAGATCTCGGCGGAGTAATGAACACTGAAGCTTTCTTT

D: TRBD2
J: TRBJ2-7
size: few
V: TRBV20-1
CDR3: CSARGTSNYEQYF
DNA: TGCAGTGCTCGGGGGACTAGCAACTACGAGCAGTACTTC

D: .
J: TRBJ2-3
size: many
V: TRBV12-3/TRBV12-4
CDR3: CASSWTGDSSTDTQYF
DNA: TGTGCCAGCAGTTGGACTGGGGACTCCAGCACAGATACGCAGTATTTT

D: TRBD1
J: TRBJ2-1
size: few
V: TRBV24-1
CDR3: CATSDFPTQGPEQFF
DNA: TGTGCCACCAGTGATTTCCCGACACAGGGGCCTGAGCAGTTCTTC

D: .
J: TRBJ1-1
size: few
V: TRBV4-2
CDR3: CASSRGREGTEAFF
DNA: TGTGCCAGCAGCCGAGGACGGGAGGGGACTGAAGCTTTCTTT

D: TRBD1
J: TRBJ2-1
size: .
V: TRBV24-1
CDR3: CATSDPPETGTNEQFF
DNA: TGTGCCACCAGTGATCCCCCAGAGACAGGGACGAATGAGCAGTTCTTC

D: .
J: TRBJ2-2
size: few
V: TRBV3-1
CDR3: CASSLKEDTHTGELFF
DNA: TGTGCCAGCAGCCTGAAAGAGGACACCCACACCGGGGAGCTGTTTTTT

D: TRBD1
J: TRBJ2-1
size: .
V: TRBV24-1
CDR3: CATSDGTDYNEQFF
DNA: TGTGCCACCAGTGACGGGACAGATTACAATGAGCAGTTCTTC

D: .
J: TRBJ2-2
size: few
V: TRBV29-1
CDR3: CSVFGTGSGELFF
DNA: TGCAGCGTTTTTGGGACCGGGTCCGGGGAGCTGTTTTTT